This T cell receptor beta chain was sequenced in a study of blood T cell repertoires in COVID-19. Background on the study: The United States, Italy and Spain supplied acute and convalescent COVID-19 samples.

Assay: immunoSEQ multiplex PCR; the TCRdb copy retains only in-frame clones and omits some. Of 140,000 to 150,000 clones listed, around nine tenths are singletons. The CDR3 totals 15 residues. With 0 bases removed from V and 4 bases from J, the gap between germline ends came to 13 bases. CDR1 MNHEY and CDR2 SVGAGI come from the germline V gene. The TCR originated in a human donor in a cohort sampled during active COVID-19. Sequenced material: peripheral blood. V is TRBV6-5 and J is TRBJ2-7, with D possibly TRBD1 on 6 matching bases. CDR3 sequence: CASSYSAGVGYEQYF. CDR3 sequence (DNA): TGTGCCAGCAGTTACTCCGCAGGGGTAGGGTACGAGCAGTACTTC.